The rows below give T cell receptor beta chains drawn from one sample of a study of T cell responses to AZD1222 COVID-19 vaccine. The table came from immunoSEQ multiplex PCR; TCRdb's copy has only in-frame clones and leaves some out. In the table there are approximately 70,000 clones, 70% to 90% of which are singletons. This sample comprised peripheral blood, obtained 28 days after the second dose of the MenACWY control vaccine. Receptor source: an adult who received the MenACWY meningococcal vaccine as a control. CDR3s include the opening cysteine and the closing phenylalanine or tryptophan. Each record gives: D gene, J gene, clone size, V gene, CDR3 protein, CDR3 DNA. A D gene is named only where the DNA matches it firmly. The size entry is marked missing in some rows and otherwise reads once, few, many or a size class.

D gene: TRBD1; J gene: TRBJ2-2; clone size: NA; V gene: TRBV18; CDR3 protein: CASSPSGGSGELFF; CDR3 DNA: TGTGCCAGCTCACCATCAGGGGGCTCCGGGGAGCTGTTTTTT
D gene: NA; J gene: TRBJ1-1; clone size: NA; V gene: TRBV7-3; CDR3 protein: CASSLTRTGEAFF; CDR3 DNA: TGTGCCAGCAGCTTAACGCGTACGGGCGAAGCTTTCTTT
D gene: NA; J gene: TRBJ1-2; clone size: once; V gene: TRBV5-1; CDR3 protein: CASSLDQDYGYTF; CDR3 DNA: TGCGCCAGCAGCTTGGATCAGGACTATGGCTACACCTTC
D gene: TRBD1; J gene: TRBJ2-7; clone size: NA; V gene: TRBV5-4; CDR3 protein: CASSIQGASTKQYF; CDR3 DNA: TGTGCCAGCAGTATCCAGGGGGCTTCTACGAAGCAGTACTTC
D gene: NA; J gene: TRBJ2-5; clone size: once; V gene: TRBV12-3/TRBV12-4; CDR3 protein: CASSPRLGWTQYF; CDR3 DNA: TGTGCCAGCAGTCCGCGACTAGGATGGACCCAGTACTTC
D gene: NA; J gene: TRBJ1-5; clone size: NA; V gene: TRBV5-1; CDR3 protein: CASSLELNQPQHF; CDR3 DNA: TGCGCCAGCAGCTTGGAACTCAATCAGCCCCAGCATTTT
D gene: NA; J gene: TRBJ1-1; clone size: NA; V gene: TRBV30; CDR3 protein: CAWSGLTEAFF; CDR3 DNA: TGTGCCTGGAGTGGGCTGACTGAAGCTTTCTTT
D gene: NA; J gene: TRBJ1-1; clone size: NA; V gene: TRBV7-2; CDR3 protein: CASSGYGGPPTEAFF; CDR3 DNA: TGTGCCAGCAGCGGCTATGGGGGTCCACCCACTGAAGCTTTCTTT
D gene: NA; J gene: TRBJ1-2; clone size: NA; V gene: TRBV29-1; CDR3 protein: CSVEGVGYGYTF; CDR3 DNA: TGCAGCGTTGAAGGGGTAGGGTATGGCTACACCTTC
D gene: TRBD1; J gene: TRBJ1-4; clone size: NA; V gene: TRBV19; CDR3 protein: CASSMGQGSNEKLFF; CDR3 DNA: TGTGCCAGTAGCATGGGACAGGGGTCTAATGAAAAACTGTTTTTT
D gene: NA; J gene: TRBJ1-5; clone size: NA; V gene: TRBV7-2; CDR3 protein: CASSLARGGDQPQHF; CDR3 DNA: TGTGCCAGCAGCTTAGCCCGCGGGGGCGATCAGCCCCAGCATTTT
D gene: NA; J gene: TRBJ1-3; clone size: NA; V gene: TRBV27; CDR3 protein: CASSLRGTGGNTIYF; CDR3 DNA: TGTGCCAGCAGTTTGCGAGGGACTGGGGGAAACACCATATATTTT
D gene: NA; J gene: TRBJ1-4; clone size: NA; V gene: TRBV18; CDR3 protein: CASSPRPRGSTNEKLFF; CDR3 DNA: TGTGCCAGCTCACCACGGCCAAGGGGGAGCACTAATGAAAAACTGTTTTTT
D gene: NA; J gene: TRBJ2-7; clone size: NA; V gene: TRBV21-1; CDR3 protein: CASSRRGVGPLSYEQYF; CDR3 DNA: TGTGCCAGCAGCCGAAGGGGAGTGGGGCCCCTCTCCTACGAGCAGTACTTC
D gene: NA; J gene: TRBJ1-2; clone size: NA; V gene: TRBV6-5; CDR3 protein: CASRGPTRAGYTF; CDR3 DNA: TGTGCCAGCAGGGGACCTACCCGGGCTGGCTACACCTTC
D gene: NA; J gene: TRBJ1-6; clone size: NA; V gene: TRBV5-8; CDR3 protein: CASSGRGNSPLHF; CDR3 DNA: TGTGCCAGCAGCGGCAGGGGCAATTCACCCCTCCACTTT
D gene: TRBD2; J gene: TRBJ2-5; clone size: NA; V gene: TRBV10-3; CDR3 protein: CAISATSGGETQYF; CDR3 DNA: TGTGCCATCAGCGCGACTAGCGGGGGTGAGACCCAGTACTTC
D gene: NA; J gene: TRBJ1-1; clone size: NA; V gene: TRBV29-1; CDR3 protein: CSAARQAQGTEAFF; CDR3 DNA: TGCAGCGCCGCGAGGCAGGCCCAGGGGACTGAAGCTTTCTTT
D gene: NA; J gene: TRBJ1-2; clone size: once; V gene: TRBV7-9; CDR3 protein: CASSFLDYGYTF; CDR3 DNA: TGTGCCAGCAGCTTTTTGGACTATGGCTACACCTTC
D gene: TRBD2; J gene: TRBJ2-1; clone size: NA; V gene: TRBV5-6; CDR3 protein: CASTRTSGSSYNEQFF; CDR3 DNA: TGTGCCAGCACCCGGACTAGCGGGAGCTCCTACAATGAGCAGTTCTTC
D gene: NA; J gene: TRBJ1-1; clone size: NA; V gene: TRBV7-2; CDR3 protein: CASSQQAGTEAFF; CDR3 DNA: TGTGCCAGCAGCCAGCAGGCTGGCACTGAAGCTTTCTTT
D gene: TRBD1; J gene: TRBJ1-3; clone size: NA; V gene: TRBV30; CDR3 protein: CAWDGQGSSGNTIYF; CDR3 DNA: TGTGCCTGGGACGGACAGGGGAGCTCTGGAAACACCATATATTTT
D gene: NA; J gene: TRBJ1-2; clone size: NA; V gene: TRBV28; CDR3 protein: CASTGRQGLAYGYTF; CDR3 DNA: TGTGCCAGCACGGGGAGGCAGGGCTTGGCCTATGGCTACACCTTC
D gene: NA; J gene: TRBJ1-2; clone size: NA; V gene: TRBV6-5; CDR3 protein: CASRSDRRGYTF; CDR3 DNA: TGTGCCAGCAGATCTGACAGGCGTGGCTACACCTTC
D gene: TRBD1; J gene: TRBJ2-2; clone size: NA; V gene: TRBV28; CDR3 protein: CASGEGTGFATGELFF; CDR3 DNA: TGTGCCAGCGGAGAAGGGACAGGGTTTGCCACCGGGGAGCTGTTTTTT
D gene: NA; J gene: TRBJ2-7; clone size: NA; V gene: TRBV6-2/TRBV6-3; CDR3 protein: CASSYRGQYYEQYF; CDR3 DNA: TGTGCCAGCAGTTACCGAGGACAGTACTACGAGCAGTACTTC
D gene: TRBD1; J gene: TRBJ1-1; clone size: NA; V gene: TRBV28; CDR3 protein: CASSSTGYTEAFF; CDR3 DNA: TGTGCCAGCAGTTCGACAGGGTACACTGAAGCTTTCTTT
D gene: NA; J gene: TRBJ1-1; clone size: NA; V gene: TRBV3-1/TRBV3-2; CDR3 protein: CASSPLGSRWAFF; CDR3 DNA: TGTGCCAGCAGCCCCTTGGGATCCAGGTGGGCTTTCTTT
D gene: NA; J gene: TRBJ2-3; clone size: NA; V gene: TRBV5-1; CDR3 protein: CASSFSSAAGTDTQYF; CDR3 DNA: TGCGCCAGCAGCTTTTCCAGTGCGGCGGGGACAGATACGCAGTATTTT
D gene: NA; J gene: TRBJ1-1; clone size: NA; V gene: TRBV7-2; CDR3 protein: CASSLGGRTEAFF; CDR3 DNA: TGTGCCAGCAGCTTAGGGGGCCGGACTGAAGCTTTCTTT
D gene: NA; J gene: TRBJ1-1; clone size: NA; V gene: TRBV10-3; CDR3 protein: CAISELTPGGNTEAFF; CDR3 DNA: TGTGCCATCAGTGAGTTGACACCCGGGGGAAACACTGAAGCTTTCTTT